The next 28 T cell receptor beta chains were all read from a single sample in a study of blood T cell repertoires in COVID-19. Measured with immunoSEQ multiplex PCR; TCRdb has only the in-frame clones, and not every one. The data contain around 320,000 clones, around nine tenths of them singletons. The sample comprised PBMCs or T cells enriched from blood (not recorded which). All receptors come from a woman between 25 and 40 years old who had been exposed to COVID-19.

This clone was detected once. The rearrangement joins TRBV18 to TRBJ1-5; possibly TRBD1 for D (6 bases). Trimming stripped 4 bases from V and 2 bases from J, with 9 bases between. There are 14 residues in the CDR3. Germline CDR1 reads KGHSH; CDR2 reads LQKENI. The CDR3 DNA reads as TGTGCCAGCTCACTTTCAGGGGGCAATCAGCCCCAGCATTTT. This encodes CASSLSGGNQPQHF.

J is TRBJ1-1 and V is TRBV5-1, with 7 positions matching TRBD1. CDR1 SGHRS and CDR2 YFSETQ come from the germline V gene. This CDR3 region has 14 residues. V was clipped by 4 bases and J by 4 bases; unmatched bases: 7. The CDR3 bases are TGCGCCAGCAGCATCACAGGGGTGGGCACTGAAGCTTTCTTT. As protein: CASSITGVGTEAFF.

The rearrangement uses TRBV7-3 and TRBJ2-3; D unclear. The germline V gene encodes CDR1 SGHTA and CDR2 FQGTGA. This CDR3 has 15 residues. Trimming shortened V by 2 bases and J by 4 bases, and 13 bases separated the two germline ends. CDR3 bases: TGTGCCAGCAGCTTATCGAGCCAAGGAGCAGATACGCAGTATTTT. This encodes CASSLSSQGADTQYF.

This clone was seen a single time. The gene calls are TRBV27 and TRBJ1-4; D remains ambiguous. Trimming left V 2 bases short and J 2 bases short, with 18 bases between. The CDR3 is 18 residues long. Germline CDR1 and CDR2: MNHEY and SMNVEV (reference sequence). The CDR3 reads CASSLKRRGRATNEKLFF. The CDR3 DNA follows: TGTGCCAGCAGTTTAAAGAGGCGGGGAAGGGCGACTAATGAAAAACTGTTTTTT.

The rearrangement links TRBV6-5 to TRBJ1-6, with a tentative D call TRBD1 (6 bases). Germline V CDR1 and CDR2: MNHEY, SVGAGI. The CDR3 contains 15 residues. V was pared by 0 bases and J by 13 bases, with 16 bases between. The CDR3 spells CASSYSWAGASPLHF. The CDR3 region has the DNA TGTGCCAGCAGTTACTCTTGGGCAGGGGCTTCGCCCCTCCACTTT.

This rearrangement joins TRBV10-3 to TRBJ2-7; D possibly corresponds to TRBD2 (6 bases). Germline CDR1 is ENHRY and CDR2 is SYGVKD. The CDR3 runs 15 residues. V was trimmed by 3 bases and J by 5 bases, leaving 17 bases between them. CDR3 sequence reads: CAISDPRSGGNEQYF. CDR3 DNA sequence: TGTGCCATCAGTGACCCTCGAAGTGGAGGGAACGAGCAGTACTTC.

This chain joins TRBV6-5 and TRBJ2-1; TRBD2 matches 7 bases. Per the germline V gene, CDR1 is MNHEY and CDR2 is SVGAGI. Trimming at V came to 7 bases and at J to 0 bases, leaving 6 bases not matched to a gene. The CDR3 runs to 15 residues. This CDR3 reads CASTGTTSSYNEQFF. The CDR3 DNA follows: TGTGCCAGCACCGGGACTACCAGCTCCTACAATGAGCAGTTCTTC.

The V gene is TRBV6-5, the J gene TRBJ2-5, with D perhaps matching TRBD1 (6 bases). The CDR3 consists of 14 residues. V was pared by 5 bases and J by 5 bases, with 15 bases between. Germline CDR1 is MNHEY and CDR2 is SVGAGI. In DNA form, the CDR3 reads TGTGCCAGCAGTCGGGACACCCGATCGGAGACCCAGTACTTC. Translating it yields CASSRDTRSETQYF.

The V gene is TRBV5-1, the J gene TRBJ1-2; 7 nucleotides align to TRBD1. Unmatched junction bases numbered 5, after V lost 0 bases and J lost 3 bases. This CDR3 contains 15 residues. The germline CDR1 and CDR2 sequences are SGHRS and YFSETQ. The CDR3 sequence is CASSLGSGGDYGYTF. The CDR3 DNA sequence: TGCGCCAGCAGCTTGGGGTCAGGGGGAGACTATGGCTACACCTTC.

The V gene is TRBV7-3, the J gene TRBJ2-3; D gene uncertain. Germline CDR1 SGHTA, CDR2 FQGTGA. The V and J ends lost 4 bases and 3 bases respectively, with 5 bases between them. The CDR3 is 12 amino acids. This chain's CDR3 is CASSSVTDTQYF. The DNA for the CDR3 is TGTGCCAGCAGCTCCGTAACAGATACGCAGTATTTT.

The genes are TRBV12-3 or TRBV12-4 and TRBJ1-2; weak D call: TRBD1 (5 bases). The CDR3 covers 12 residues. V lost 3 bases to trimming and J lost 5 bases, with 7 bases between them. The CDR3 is CASSFQGYGYTF. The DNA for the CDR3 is TGTGCCAGCAGTTTTCAGGGATATGGCTACACCTTC.

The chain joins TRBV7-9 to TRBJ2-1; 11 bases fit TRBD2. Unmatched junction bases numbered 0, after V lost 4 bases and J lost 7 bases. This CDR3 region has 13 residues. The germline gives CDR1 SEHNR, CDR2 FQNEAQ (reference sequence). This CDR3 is CASSWTSGNEQFF. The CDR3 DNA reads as TGTGCCAGCAGCTGGACTAGCGGGAATGAGCAGTTCTTC.

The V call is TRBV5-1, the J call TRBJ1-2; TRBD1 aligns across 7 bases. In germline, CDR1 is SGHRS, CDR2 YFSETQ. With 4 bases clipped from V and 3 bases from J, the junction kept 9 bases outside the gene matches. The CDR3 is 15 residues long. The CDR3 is CASSDMGQSHYGYTF. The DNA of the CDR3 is TGCGCCAGCAGCGACATGGGACAGTCTCACTATGGCTACACCTTC.

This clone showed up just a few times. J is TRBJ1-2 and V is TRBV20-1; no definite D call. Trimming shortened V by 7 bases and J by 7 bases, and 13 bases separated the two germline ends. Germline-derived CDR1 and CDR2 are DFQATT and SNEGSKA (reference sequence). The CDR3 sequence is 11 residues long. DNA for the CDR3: TGCAGTGTTCCGGACTGGGGTGGCTACACCTTC. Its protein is CSVPDWGGYTF.

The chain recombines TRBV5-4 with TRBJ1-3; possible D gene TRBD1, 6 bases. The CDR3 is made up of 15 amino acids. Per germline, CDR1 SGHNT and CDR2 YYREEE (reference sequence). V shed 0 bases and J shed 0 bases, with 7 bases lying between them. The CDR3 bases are TGTGCCAGCAGCTTGGGGACAGCCTCTGGAAACACCATATATTTT. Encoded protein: CASSLGTASGNTIYF. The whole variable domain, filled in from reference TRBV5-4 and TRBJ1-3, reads ETGVTQSPTHLIKTRGQQVTLRCSSQSGHNTVSWYQQALGQGPQFIFQYYREEENGRGNFPPRFSGLQFPNYSSELNVNALELDDSALYLCASSLGTASGNTIYFGEGSWLTVV.

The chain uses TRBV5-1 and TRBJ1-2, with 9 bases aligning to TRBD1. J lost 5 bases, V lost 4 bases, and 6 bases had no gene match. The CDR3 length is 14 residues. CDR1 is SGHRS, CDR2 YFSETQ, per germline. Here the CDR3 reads CASSRDRAPYGYTF. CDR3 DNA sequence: TGCGCCAGCAGCAGGGACAGGGCCCCATATGGCTACACCTTC.

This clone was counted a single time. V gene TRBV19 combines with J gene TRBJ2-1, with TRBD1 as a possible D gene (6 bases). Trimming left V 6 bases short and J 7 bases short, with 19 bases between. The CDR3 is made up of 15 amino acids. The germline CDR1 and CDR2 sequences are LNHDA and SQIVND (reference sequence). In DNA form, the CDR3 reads TGTGCCAGTAGGCGTACCGGGACCCAGGGGAATGAGCAGTTCTTC. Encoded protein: CASRRTGTQGNEQFF.

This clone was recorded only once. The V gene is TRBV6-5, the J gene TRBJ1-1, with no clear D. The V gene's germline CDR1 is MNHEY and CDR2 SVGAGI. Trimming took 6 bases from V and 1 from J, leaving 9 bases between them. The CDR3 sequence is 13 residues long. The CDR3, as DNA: TGTGCCAGCAGACAGAGAGAGAACACTGAAGCTTTCTTT. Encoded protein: CASRQRENTEAFF.

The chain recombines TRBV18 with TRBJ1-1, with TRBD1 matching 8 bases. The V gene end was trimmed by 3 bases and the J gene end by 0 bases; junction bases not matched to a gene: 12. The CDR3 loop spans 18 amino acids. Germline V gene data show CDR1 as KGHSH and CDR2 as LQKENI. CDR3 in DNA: TGTGCCAGCTCACCCTTGACAGGGGCCCAATATTTGAACACTGAAGCTTTCTTT. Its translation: CASSPLTGAQYLNTEAFF.

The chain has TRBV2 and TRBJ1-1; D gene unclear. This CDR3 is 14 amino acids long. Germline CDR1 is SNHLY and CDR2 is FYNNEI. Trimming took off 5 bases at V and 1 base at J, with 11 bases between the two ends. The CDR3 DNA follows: TGTGCCAGCAGTCGAGGGCTAACGAACACTGAAGCTTTCTTT. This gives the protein CASSRGLTNTEAFF.

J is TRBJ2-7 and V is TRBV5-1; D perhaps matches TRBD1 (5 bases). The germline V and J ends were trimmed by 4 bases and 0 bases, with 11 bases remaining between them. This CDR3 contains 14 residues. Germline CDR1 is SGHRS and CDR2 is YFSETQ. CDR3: CASSPDIYSYEQYF. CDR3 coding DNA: TGCGCCAGCAGCCCGGACATATACTCCTACGAGCAGTACTTC.

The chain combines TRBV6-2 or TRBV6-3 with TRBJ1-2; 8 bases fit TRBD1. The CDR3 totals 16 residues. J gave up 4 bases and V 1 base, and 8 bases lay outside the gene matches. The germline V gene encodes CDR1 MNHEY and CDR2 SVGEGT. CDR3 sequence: CASSYFGTGDIYGYTF. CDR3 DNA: TGTGCCAGCAGTTACTTCGGGACAGGCGATATCTATGGCTACACCTTC.

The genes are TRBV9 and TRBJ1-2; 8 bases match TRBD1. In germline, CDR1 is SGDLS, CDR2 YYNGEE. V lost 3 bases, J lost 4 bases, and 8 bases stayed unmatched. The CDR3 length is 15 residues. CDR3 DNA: TGTGCCAGCAGCGAAGGGACAGGAACTCCCTATGGCTACACCTTC. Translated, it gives CASSEGTGTPYGYTF.

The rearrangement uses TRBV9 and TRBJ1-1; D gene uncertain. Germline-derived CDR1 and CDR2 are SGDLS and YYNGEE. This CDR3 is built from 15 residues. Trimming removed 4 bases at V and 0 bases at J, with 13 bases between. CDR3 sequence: CASSPAPEMNTEAFF. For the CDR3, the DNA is TGTGCCAGCAGCCCTGCACCAGAAATGAACACTGAAGCTTTCTTT.

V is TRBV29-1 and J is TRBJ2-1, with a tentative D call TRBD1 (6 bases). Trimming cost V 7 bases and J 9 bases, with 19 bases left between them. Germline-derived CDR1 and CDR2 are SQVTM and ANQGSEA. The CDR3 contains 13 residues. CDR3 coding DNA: TGCAGCGGAGGACAGAGATATACAATTGAGCAGTTCTTC. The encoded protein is CSGGQRYTIEQFF.

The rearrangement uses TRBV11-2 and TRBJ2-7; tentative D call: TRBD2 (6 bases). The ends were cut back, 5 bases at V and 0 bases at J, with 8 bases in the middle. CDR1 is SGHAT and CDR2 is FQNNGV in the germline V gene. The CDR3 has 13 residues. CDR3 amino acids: CASSVGGSYEQYF. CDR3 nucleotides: TGTGCCAGCAGCGTCGGGGGCTCCTACGAGCAGTACTTC.

For the CDR3, the DNA is TGTTCCGGGAGGGGAGTAACAGATACGCAGTATTTT. Its protein product is CSGRGVTDTQYF. This chain connects TRBV2 to TRBJ2-3; the match to TRBD2 covers 8 bases. From germline, CDR1 is SNHLY and CDR2 FYNNEI. The CDR3 length is 12 residues.

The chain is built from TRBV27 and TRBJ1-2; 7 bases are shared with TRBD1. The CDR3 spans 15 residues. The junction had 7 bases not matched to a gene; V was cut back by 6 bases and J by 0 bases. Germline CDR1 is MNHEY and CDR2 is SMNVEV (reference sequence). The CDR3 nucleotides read TGTGCCAGCAGACGGACAGGAACATCTAACTATGGCTACACCTTC. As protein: CASRRTGTSNYGYTF.